The entry below describes one T cell receptor (beta chain). Its target is not known. The CDR3 runs to 19 residues. The V end lost 3 bases, the J end lost 3 bases, and 25 bases lay between the germline ends. CDR1 is SGHTA, CDR2 FQGTGA, per germline. Naivety among CD8 cells was defined by CD45RO negativity and positive CCR7 selection, thereby excluding terminally differentiated effector memory CD45RA+ cells. These data come from a study of shared clonotypes between healthy human individuals. Assay runs were performed at deep level. Clones were sequenced by immunoSEQ multiplex PCR, and TCRdb holds only the in-frame ones, with some missing. The data contain around 700,000 clones, around 90% of them singletons. Study observations and caveats: Across subsets, estimated richness was generally greater for naive than for memory populations. Rarefaction showed sorted-subset sequencing was incomplete despite large depth. Only blood was sampled; tissue repertoires likely differ.

The material sequenced was naive CD8+ T cells sorted from blood. V usage is TRBV7-3 and J usage is TRBJ2-3; D is perhaps TRBD1 (6 bases). The clonotype was recovered from a man aged 25 to 45 in good health. The CDR3 loop is CASSFGIRGRSVGTDTQYF. The CDR3 coding sequence is TGTGCCAGCAGCTTCGGCATCAGGGGTCGAAGTGTAGGGACAGATACGCAGTATTTT.